This TCR beta chain was captured in a study of blood T cell repertoires in COVID-19. Study as a whole: COVID-19 samples collected from the United States, Italy and Spain covered acute and convalescent phases. PBMCs, B-cell-depleted T cells, or T cells provided the cDNA or gDNA that made up the material.

Methods used by the authors: How many nucleated cells were present was estimated from reference gene primer amplification. Profiled with immunoSEQ multiplex PCR; TCRdb holds only in-frame clones, not every one. Clone size and V and J calls were adopted from that table, with D and trimming inferred from the DNA. This sample yields about 360,000 clones, of which around 87% are seen a single time; less than 3.5% belongs to the top ten. This clonotype originated in a human donor in a cohort sampled during active COVID-19. The sequencing sample was made of peripheral blood.

CDR3 DNA sequence: TGTGCCAGCAGATCAAATTTAGCGGTTATCCACGAGCAGTACTTC. Translated, it gives CASRSNLAVIHEQYF. This rearrangement joins TRBV7-2 to TRBJ2-7; tentative D call: TRBD2 (6 bases). The CDR3 consists of 15 residues. Germline CDR1 is SGHTA and CDR2 is FQGNSA. V lost 6 bases and J lost 5, with 20 bases in between.